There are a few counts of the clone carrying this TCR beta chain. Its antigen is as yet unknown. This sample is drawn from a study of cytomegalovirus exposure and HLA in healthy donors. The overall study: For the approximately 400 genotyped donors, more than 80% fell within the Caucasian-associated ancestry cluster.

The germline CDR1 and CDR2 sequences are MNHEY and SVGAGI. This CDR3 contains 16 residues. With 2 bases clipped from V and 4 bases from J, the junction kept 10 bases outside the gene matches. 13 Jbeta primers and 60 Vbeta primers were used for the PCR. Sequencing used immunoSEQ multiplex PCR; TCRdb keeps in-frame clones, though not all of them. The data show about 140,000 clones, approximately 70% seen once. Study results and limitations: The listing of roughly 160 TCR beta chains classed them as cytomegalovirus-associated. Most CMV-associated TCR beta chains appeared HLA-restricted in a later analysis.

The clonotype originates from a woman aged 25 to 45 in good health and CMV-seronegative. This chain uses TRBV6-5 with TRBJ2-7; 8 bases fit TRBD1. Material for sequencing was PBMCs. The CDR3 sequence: CASSYARGPSLYEQYF. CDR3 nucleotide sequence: TGTGCCAGCAGTTACGCCAGGGGGCCCTCCCTGTACGAGCAGTACTTC.